A selection of T cell receptor beta chains follows, all from one sample in a study of T cells in Graves' hyperthyroidism and ophthalmopathy. TCRdb reprocessed the multiplex PCR reads with MiXCR, giving one entry per CDR3 protein. Of about 380,000 distinct CDR3 sequences detected, roughly 18% appear once; the ten largest clones hold roughly two fifths. What was sequenced was blood. The receptor set was obtained from a man between 18 and 35 years old with Graves' ophthalmopathy. Each CDR3 is given with its conserved first and last residue.

cdr3_aa j_call v_call
CSASGTPYNEQFF TRBJ2-1 TRBV20-1
CASSIGAGRTDTQYF TRBJ2-3 TRBV19
CASSFRDSNNEQFF TRBJ2-1 TRBV27
CASSDGGTHEQYF TRBJ2-7 TRBV10-1
CASSSFGLIGQETQYF TRBJ2-5 TRBV7-9
CASTQATEAFF TRBJ1-1 TRBV12-3/TRBV12-4
CASSLASKRPNGELFF TRBJ2-2 TRBV5-6
CAISAGPNNQPQHF TRBJ1-5 TRBV10-3
CASSLGQSSFGYEQYF TRBJ2-7 TRBV5-1
CASSLRVVSSDPDTQYF TRBJ2-3 TRBV27
CASSSPTSGRYNEQFF TRBJ2-1 TRBV27
CASSPGQSGETQYF TRBJ2-5 TRBV5-1